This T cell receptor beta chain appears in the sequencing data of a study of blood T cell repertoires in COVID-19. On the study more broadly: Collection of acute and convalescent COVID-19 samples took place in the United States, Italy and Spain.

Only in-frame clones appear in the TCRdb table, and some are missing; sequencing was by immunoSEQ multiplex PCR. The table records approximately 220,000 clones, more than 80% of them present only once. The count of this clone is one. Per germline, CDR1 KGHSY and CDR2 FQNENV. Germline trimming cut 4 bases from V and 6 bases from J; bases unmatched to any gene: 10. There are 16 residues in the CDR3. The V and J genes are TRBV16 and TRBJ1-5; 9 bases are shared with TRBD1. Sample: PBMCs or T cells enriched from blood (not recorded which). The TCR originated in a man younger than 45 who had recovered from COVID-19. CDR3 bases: TGTGCCAGCAGCCCGATGTTACAGGGGGCCGGTCAGCCCCAGCATTTT. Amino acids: CASSPMLQGAGQPQHF.